Shown below are 5 T cell receptor beta chains from a single sample sequenced in a study of OX40 agonist ivuxolimab in advanced cancers. Produced via immunoSEQ multiplex PCR; TCRdb's table is partial and in-frame only. The sample shows fewer than 45,000 clones, approximately 85% of them seen only once. The sequencing here drew on CD4+ or CD8+ T cells sorted from blood, taken in a trial of the OX40 agonist ivuxolimab. The receptors were sampled from an adult with an advanced solid tumor such as melanoma, head and neck, liver or kidney cancer.

The V call is TRBV10-2, the J call TRBJ2-5, with D uncertain. With 1 base removed from V and 3 bases from J, the gap between germline ends came to 12 bases. Per germline, CDR1 WSHSY and CDR2 SAAADI. This CDR3 spans 15 amino acids. CDR3 sequence reads: CASSEYRATEETQYF. CDR3 DNA: TGCGCCAGCAGTGAGTATCGCGCGACGGAAGAGACCCAGTACTTC.

The chain joins TRBV29-1 to TRBJ1-3, with 7 bases identical to TRBD1. CDR3 length: 13 residues. J was trimmed by 2 bases and V by 7 bases; bases with no gene match: 5. Germline V gives CDR1 SQVTM, CDR2 ANQGSEA. The CDR3 here is CSGAGGPGNTIYF. The CDR3 nucleotides read TGCAGCGGAGCAGGGGGGCCTGGAAACACCATATATTTT.

V is TRBV5-6 and J is TRBJ2-2; D gene unclear. Trimming removed 0 bases at V and 3 bases at J, with 6 bases between. The CDR3 extends over 14 amino acids. Germline lookup yields CDR1 SGHDT and CDR2 YYEEEE. In nucleotides, the CDR3 is TGTGCCAGCAGCTTGGGCAGGTACACCGGGGAGCTGTTTTTT. This translates into CASSLGRYTGELFF.

The chain has TRBV7-9 and TRBJ1-6; 7 nucleotides match TRBD1. The length of the CDR3 is 14 residues. J gave up 5 bases and V 5 bases, and 3 bases lay outside the gene matches. Germline V gene sequence: CDR1 SEHNR, CDR2 FQNEAQ (reference sequence). The CDR3: CASSRTGDNSPLHF. The CDR3 DNA reads TGTGCCAGCAGCCGGACAGGAGATAATTCACCCCTCCACTTT.

The rearrangement links TRBV7-3 to TRBJ1-1; D remains unclear. The length of the CDR3 is 15 residues. Germline V lookup: CDR1 SGHTA, CDR2 FQGTGA. V shed 1 base and J shed 0 bases, with 9 bases lying between them. CDR3: CASSLNPGLNTEAFF. In DNA form, the CDR3 reads TGTGCCAGCAGCTTAAACCCAGGCTTGAACACTGAAGCTTTCTTT.